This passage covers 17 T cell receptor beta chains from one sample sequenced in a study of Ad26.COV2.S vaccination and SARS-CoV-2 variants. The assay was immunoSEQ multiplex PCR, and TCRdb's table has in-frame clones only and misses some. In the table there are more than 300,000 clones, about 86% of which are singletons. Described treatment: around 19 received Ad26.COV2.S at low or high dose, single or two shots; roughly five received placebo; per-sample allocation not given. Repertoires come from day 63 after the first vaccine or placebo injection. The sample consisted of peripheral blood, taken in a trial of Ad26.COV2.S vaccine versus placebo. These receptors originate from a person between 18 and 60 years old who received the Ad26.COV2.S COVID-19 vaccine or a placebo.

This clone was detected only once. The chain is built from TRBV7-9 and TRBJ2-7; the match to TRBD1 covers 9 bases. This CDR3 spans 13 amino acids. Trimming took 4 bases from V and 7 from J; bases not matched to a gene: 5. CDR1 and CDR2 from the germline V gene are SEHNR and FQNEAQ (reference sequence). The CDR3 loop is CASSSQGAGEQYF. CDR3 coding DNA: TGTGCCAGCAGCTCACAGGGGGCAGGGGAGCAGTACTTC.

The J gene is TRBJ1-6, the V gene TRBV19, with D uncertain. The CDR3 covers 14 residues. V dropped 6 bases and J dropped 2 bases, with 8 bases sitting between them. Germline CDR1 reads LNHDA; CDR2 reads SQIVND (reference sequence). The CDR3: CASRGGPYNSPLHF. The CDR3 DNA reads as TGTGCCAGTAGGGGAGGGCCCTATAATTCACCCCTCCACTTT.

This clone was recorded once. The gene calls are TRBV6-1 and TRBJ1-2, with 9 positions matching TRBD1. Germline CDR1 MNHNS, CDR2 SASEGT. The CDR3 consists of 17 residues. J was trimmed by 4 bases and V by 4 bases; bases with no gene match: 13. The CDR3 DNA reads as TGTGCCAGCAGTGGTTCGGACAGGGGAAGTCTTGGCTATGGCTACACCTTC. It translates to CASSGSDRGSLGYGYTF.

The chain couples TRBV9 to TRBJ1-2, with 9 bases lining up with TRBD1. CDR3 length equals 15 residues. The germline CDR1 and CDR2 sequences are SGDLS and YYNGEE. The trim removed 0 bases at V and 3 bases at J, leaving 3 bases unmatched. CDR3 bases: TGTGCCAGCAGCGTAGAAAACAGGGGGCACTATGGCTACACCTTC. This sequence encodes CASSVENRGHYGYTF.

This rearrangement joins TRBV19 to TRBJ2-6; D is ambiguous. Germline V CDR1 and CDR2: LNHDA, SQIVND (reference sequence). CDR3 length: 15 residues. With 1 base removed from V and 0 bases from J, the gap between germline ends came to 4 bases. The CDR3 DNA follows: TGTGCCAGTAGTATAGGAATCTCTGGGGCCAACGTCCTGACTTTC. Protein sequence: CASSIGISGANVLTF.

The CDR3 DNA reads TGCACCAGCAGCCACCCCGGGACTGGACCTCGAGGGACCCAGTACTTC. It codes for CTSSHPGTGPRGTQYF. The V gene is TRBV1, the J gene TRBJ2-5; TRBD2 is the table's D call and was not checked against the DNA. TRBV1 is a known pseudogene. This CDR3 has 16 amino acids.

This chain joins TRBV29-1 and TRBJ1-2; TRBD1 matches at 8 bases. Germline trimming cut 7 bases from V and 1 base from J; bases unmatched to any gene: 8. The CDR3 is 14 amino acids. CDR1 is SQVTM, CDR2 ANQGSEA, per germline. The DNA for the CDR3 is TGCAGCGCGATTGACAGGGGAGTTAACTATGGCTACACCTTC. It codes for CSAIDRGVNYGYTF.

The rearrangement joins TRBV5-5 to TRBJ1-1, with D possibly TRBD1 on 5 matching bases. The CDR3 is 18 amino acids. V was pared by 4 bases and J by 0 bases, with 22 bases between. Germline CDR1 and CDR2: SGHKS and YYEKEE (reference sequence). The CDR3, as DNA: TGTGCCAGCAGCCCCCAAGTGAGCGCAGGGATCTTGAACACTGAAGCTTTCTTT. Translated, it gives CASSPQVSAGILNTEAFF.

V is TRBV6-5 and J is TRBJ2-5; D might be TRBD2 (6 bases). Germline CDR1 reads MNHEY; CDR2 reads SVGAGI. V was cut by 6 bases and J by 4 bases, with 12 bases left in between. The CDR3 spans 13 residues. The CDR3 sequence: CASRGGASETQYF. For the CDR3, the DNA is TGTGCCAGCAGGGGCGGGGCTTCAGAGACCCAGTACTTC.

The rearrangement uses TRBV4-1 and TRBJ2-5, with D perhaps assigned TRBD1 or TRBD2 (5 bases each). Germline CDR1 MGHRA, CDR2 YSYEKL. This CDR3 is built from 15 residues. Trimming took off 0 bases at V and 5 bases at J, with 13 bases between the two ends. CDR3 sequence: CASSQDGTPRETQYF. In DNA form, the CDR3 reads TGCGCCAGCAGCCAAGATGGGACCCCCCGGGAGACCCAGTACTTC.

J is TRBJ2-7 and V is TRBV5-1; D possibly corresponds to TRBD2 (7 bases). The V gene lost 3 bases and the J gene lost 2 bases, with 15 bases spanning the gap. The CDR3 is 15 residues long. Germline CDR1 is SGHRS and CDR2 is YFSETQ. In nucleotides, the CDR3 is TGCGCCAGCAGCTCTTTACAGGGACTAACCTACGAGCAGTACTTC. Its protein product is CASSSLQGLTYEQYF.

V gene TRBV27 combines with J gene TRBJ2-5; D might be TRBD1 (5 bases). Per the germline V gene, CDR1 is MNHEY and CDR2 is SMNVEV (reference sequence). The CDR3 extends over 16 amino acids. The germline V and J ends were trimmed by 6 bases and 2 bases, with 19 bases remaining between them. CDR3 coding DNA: TGTGCCAGCAGCCCGCGTTCGAGAGACAGTCAAGAGACCCAGTACTTC. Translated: CASSPRSRDSQETQYF.

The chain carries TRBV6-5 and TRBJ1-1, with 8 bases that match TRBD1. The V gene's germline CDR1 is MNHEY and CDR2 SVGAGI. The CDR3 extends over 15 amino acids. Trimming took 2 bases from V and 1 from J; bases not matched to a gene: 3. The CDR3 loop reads CASSYQGARNTEAFF. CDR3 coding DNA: TGTGCCAGCAGTTACCAGGGGGCGCGGAACACTGAAGCTTTCTTT.

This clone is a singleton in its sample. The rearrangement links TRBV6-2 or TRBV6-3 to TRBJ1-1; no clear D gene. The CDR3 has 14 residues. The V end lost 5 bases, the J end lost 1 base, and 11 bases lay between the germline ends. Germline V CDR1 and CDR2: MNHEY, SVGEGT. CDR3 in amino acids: CASSASLGNTEAFF. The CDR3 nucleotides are TGTGCCAGCAGTGCCTCTTTGGGGAACACTGAAGCTTTCTTT.

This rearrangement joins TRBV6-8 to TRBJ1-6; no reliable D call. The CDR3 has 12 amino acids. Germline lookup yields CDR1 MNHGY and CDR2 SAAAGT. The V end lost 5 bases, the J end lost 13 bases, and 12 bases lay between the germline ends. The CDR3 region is CASSPHPVPLHF. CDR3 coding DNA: TGTGCCAGCAGTCCTCACCCCGTCCCCCTCCACTTT.

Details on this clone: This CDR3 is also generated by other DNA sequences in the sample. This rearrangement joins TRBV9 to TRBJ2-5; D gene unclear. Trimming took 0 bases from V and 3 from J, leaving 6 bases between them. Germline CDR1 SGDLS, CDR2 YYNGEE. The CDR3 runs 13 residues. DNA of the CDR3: TGTGCCAGCAGCGTAGGCCCGGAAGAGACCCAGTACTTC. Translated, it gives CASSVGPEETQYF.

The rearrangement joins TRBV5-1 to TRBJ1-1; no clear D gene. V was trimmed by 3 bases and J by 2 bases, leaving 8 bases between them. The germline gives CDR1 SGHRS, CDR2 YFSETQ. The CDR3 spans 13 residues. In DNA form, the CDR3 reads TGCGCCAGCAGCTGGGATCAAAACACTGAAGCTTTCTTT. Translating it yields CASSWDQNTEAFF.